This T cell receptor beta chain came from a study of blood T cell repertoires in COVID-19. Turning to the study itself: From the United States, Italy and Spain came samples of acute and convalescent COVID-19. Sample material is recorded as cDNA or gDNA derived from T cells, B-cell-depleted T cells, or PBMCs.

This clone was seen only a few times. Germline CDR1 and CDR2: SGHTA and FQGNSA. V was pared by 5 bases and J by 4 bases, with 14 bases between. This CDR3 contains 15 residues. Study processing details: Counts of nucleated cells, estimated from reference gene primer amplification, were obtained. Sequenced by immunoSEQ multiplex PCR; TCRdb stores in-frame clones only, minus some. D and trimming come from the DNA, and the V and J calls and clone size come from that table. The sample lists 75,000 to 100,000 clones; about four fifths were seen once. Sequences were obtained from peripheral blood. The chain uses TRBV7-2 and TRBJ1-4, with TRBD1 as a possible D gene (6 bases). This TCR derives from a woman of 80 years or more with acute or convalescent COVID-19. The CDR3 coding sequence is TGTGCCAGCAGCCTACAGGGCTCTCATAATGAAAAACTGTTTTTT. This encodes CASSLQGSHNEKLFF.